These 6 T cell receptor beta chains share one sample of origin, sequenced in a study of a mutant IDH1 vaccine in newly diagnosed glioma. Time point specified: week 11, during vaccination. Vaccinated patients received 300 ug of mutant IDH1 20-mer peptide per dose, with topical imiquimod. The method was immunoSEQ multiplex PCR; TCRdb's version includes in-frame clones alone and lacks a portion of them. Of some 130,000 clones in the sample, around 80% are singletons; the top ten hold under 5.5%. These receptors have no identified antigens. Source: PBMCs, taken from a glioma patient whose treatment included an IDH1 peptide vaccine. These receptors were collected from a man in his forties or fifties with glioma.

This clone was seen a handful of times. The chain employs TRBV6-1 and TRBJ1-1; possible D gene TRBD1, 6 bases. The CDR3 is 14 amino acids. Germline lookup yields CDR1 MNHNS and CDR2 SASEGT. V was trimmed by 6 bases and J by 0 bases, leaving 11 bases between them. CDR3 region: CASRGGQMNTEAFF. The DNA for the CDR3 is TGTGCCAGCAGGGGAGGACAGATGAACACTGAAGCTTTCTTT.

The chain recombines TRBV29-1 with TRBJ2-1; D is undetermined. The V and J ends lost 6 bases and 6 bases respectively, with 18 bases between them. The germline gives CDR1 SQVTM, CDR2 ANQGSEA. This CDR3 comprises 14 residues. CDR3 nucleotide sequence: TGCAGCGTGTCGGGTCCTCTAGGTGGCAATGAGCAGTTCTTC. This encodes CSVSGPLGGNEQFF.

CDR3 loop: CASSLEAGTVTEAFF. DNA for the CDR3: TGTGCCAGCAGTTTAGAGGCGGGGACGGTTACTGAAGCTTTCTTT. The V and J genes are TRBV27 and TRBJ1-1, with D possibly being TRBD1 (5 bases). The CDR3 runs 15 residues. The V and J ends lost 2 bases and 5 bases respectively, with 15 bases between them. Germline V gene lookup returns CDR1 MNHEY and CDR2 SMNVEV (reference sequence).

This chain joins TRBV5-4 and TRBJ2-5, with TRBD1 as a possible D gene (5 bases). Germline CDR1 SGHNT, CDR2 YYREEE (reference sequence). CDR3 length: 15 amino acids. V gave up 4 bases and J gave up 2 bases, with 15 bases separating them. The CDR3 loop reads CASSPGRAGQETQYF. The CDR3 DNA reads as TGTGCCAGCAGCCCCGGCCGGGCAGGGCAAGAGACCCAGTACTTC.

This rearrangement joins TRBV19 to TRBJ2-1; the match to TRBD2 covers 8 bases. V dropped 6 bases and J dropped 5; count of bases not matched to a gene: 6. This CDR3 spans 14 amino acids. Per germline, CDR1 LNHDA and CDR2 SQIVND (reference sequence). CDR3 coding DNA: TGTGCCAGTAGCCCGGGACTAGTCAACAATGAGCAGTTCTTC. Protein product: CASSPGLVNNEQFF.

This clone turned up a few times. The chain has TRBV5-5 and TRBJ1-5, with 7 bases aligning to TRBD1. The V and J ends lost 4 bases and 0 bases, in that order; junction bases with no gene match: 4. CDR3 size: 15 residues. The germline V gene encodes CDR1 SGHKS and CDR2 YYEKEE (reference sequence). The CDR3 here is CASSGDSYSNQPQHF. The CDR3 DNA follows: TGTGCCAGCAGCGGGGACAGCTATAGCAATCAGCCCCAGCATTTT.